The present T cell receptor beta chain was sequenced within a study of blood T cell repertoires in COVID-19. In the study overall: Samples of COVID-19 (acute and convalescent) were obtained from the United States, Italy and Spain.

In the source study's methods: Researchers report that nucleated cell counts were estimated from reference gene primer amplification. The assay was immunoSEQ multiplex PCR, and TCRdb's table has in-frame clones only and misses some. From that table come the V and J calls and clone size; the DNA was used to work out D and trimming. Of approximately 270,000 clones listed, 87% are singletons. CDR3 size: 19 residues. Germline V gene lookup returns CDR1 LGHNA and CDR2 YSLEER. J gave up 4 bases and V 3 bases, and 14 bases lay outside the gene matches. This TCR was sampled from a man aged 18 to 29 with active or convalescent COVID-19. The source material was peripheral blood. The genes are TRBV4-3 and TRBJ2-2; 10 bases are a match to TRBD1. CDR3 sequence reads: CASSQIVGTGVIGTGELFF. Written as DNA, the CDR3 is TGCGCCAGCAGCCAGATCGTTGGGACAGGGGTTATAGGCACCGGGGAGCTGTTTTTT.